These 10 T cell receptor beta chains came from one sample sequenced in a study of blood T cells in healthy people across ages. PCR was performed a second time for about 7 to 12 cycles using a sample-barcoded 5' primer and a J-beta primer mix. From the 5' RACE reads, TCRdb called clonotypes with MiXCR, one entry per CDR3 protein. The sample holds about 720,000 distinct CDR3 sequences, 20% to 25% seen once. The sample also formed part of further work on T cells of mothers and their children.

The sequenced material came from blood. The receptors here all came from a boy younger than 18 in good health.

This clonotype has just a few counts. The V call is TRBV5-1, the J call TRBJ2-7; TRBD1 agrees at 9 bases. The CDR3 has 15 amino acids. Germline loops: CDR1 SGHRS, CDR2 YFSETQ. V lost 3 bases and J lost 4; bases outside the gene matches: 8. The CDR3 region has the DNA TGCGCCAGCAGCTCGTCTGGGACAGGGACGTACGAGCAGTACTTC. Its protein is CASSSSGTGTYEQYF.

This chain uses TRBV9 with TRBJ2-1; possible D gene TRBD1, 6 bases. The germline V gene encodes CDR1 SGDLS and CDR2 YYNGEE. V dropped 0 bases and J dropped 5 bases, with 9 bases sitting between them. The CDR3 is made up of 14 amino acids. The CDR3 DNA sequence: TGTGCCAGCAGCGTAGATCCAGGGGACAATGAGCAGTTCTTC. It encodes CASSVDPGDNEQFF.

On this clonotype: One end of the junction does not line up with germline, which may come from a read error. The chain joins TRBV5-5 to TRBJ2-1, with D possibly matching TRBD1 (7 bases). CDR1 is SGHKS and CDR2 is YYEKEE in the germline V gene (reference sequence). The CDR3 has 16 residues. CDR3 bases: TGTGCCAGCAGCCATTGGAAGACAGGGAGGTTTGGTGAGCAGCTCTTC. Its protein is CASSHWKTGRFGEQLF.

This sequence joins TRBV15 and TRBJ1-5; no definite D call. The germline V and J ends were trimmed by 4 bases and 2 bases, with 18 bases remaining between them. Germline assignment: CDR1 LNHNV and CDR2 YYDKDF (reference sequence). The CDR3 covers 17 residues. The CDR3 DNA follows: TGTGCCACCAGCACCAGCCCGCGTTGGAGGGGCAATCAGCCCCAGCATTTT. It codes for CATSTSPRWRGNQPQHF.

The rearrangement links TRBV5-1 to TRBJ2-5; 7 nucleotides agree with TRBD2. Looked up from germline, CDR1 is SGHRS and CDR2 is YFSETQ. The trim removed 3 bases at V and 3 bases at J, leaving 5 bases unmatched. The CDR3 sequence is 14 residues long. The CDR3 DNA reads as TGCGCCAGCAGCTCGTCTAGCGGCAAAGAGACCCAGTACTTC. Translated: CASSSSSGKETQYF.

In its sample, this clonotype was seen a few times. The chain couples TRBV6-4 to TRBJ1-1; 9 nucleotides agree with TRBD1. The germline V gene encodes CDR1 MRHNA and CDR2 SNTAGT. The CDR3 is made up of 18 amino acids. Germline trimming cut 2 bases from V and 6 bases from J; bases unmatched to any gene: 16. CDR3 bases: TGTGCCAGCAGTGACAACATCAACAAACAGGGGGCGAAGGCTGAAGCTTTCTTT. Its protein is CASSDNINKQGAKAEAFF.

Points on this clonotype: At one end the junction does not follow the germline gene, possibly because of a read error. J is TRBJ1-2 and V is TRBV14; 7 bases line up with TRBD1. The CDR3 length is 15 residues. Germline CDR1 reads SGHDN; CDR2 reads FVKESK. Here the CDR3 DNA reads TGTGTCAGCAGCCACGGCCTGACAGGGAACTATGGCTACACCTTC. This translates into CVSSHGLTGNYGYTF. Combining the CDR3 with reference TRBV14 and TRBJ1-2 gives the whole variable domain EAGVTQFPSHSVIEKGQTVTLRCDPISGHDNLYWYRRVMGKEIKFLLHFVKESKQDESGMPNNRFLAERTGGTYSTLKVQPAELEDSGVYFCVSSHGLTGNYGYTFGSGTRLTVV.

The rearrangement joins TRBV7-2 to TRBJ2-3; 14 bases agree with TRBD2. Germline CDR1 is SGHTA and CDR2 is FQGNSA. The CDR3 has 19 residues. V trimming: 6 bases; J trimming: 3 bases; junction bases outside the gene matches: 14. CDR3 DNA: TGTGCCAGCAGACCGTCAGGACTAGCGGGAGGTTTTCGAACAGATACGCAGTATTTT. Translated, it gives CASRPSGLAGGFRTDTQYF. Complete variable domain (other parts from reference TRBV7-2 and TRBJ2-3): GAGVSQSPSNKVTEKGKDVELRCDPISGHTALYWYRQSLGQGLEFLIYFQGNSAPDKSGLPSDRFSAERTGGSVSTLTIQRTQQEDSAVYLCASRPSGLAGGFRTDTQYFGPGTRLTVL.

This clonotype was found a few times. The chain carries TRBV13 and TRBJ2-1; TRBD2 is a possible D gene (6 bases). Trimming removed 4 bases at V and 8 bases at J, with 18 bases between. Germline V gives CDR1 PRHDT, CDR2 FYEKMQ (reference sequence). The CDR3 is 15 residues long. The CDR3 here is CASSYLAKETDEQFF. CDR3 DNA sequence: TGTGCCAGCAGCTATCTAGCGAAAGAGACGGATGAGCAGTTCTTC.

This clonotype was recorded a few times. The chain joins TRBV9 to TRBJ2-2; TRBD1 agrees at 9 bases. CDR3 length equals 16 residues. Germline values: CDR1 SGDLS, CDR2 YYNGEE. V dropped 4 bases and J dropped 3; count of bases not matched to a gene: 7. The CDR3 is CASSPPTGGDTGELFF. The CDR3 DNA is TGTGCCAGCAGCCCGCCGACAGGGGGGGACACCGGGGAGCTGTTTTTT.